The 9 T cell receptor beta chains in this list originate from one sample, sequenced in a study of shared clonotypes between healthy human individuals. Data came from immunoSEQ multiplex PCR; TCRdb stores just in-frame clones and leaves some out. The repertoire holds approximately 2.5 million clones, with more than 80% as singletons. Sample: naive CD4+ T cells sorted from blood. Subset defined: CD45RA+ positively selected. The receptors were gathered from a man aged 18 to 35 in good health.

The chain recombines TRBV10-3 with TRBJ1-2, with TRBD1 identical over 7 bases. The CDR3 totals 14 residues. CDR1 and CDR2 from the germline V gene are ENHRY and SYGVKD. V lost 1 base to trimming and J lost 4 bases; unmatched junction nucleotides: 3. CDR3 sequence (DNA): TGTGCCATCAGTGAGTGGACAGGCCTCTATGGCTACACCTTC. Protein product: CAISEWTGLYGYTF.

J is TRBJ2-3 and V is TRBV19; TRBD2 agrees at 7 bases. V shed 3 bases and J 0 bases; nucleotides not matched to a gene: 9. This CDR3 has 17 residues. CDR1 LNHDA and CDR2 SQIVND come from the germline V gene (reference sequence). CDR3 DNA sequence: TGTGCCAGTAGTATTGGGAGGGACTACGCTAGCACAGATACGCAGTATTTT. It encodes CASSIGRDYASTDTQYF.

In its sample, this clone was seen once. This rearrangement joins TRBV11-2 to TRBJ2-3; D is perhaps TRBD1 (6 bases). The V gene's germline CDR1 is SGHAT and CDR2 FQNNGV. The V and J ends lost 7 bases and 2 bases respectively, with 16 bases between them. CDR3 length equals 15 residues. The CDR3 bases are TGTGCCAGCACCGTATTTGGGGGCTCCACAGATACGCAGTATTTT. Protein product: CASTVFGGSTDTQYF.

In this sample, this clone turned up once. Other DNA sequences within the sample encode an identical CDR3. The gene calls are TRBV5-1 and TRBJ1-1; the D gene is possibly TRBD1 (5 bases). There are 15 residues in the CDR3. Trimming took off 1 base at V and 1 base at J, with 11 bases between the two ends. Germline V gene lookup returns CDR1 SGHRS and CDR2 YFSETQ. The CDR3 sequence is CASSLRQGSNTEAFF. DNA for the CDR3: TGCGCCAGCAGCTTGAGGCAGGGATCGAACACTGAAGCTTTCTTT.

This rearrangement joins TRBV19 to TRBJ1-5; the D gene is possibly TRBD1 (5 bases). The CDR3 loop spans 15 amino acids. The germline gives CDR1 LNHDA, CDR2 SQIVND (reference sequence). The V gene lost 2 bases and the J gene lost 7 bases, with 15 bases spanning the gap. The CDR3 bases are TGTGCCAGTAGTATAAATCTCGGGGCTGAACAGCCCCAGCATTTT. Translated: CASSINLGAEQPQHF.

With regard to this clone: The sample has other DNA sequences that encode this CDR3 too. This chain uses TRBV5-4 with TRBJ2-1, with 10 nucleotides matching TRBD1. The CDR3 extends over 15 amino acids. The germline CDR1 and CDR2 sequences are SGHNT and YYREEE (reference sequence). The J segment lost 4 bases and the V segment lost 0 bases, leaving 1 base of the junction unmatched. DNA for the CDR3: TGTGCCAGCAGCTTGGGGACAGGGGGATACAATGAGCAGTTCTTC. Its protein product is CASSLGTGGYNEQFF.

The V and J genes are TRBV7-8 and TRBJ2-7, with unresolved D. CDR3 length: 13 residues. Between the trimmed V and J ends, which lost 6 bases and 0 bases, there was a span of 9 bases. CDR1 is SGHVS, CDR2 FQNEAQ, per germline. The CDR3 coding sequence is TGTGCCAGCAGGCGGTTCCTCTCCTACGAGCAGTACTTC. This sequence encodes CASRRFLSYEQYF.

V gene TRBV5-1 combines with J gene TRBJ2-5, with TRBD2 as a possible D gene (7 bases). The V gene's germline CDR1 is SGHRS and CDR2 YFSETQ. The length of the CDR3 is 15 residues. The germline V and J ends were trimmed by 0 bases and 5 bases, with 14 bases remaining between them. The DNA of the CDR3 is TGCGCCAGCAGCTTGGATACGGGGGGCCATGAGACCCAGTACTTC. This codes for CASSLDTGGHETQYF.

The chain uses TRBV7-9 and TRBJ2-3, with D perhaps TRBD1 or TRBD2 (5 bases each). Per germline, CDR1 SEHNR and CDR2 FQNEAQ (reference sequence). The CDR3 is 16 residues long. V lost 2 bases to trimming and J lost 0 bases, with 12 bases between them. CDR3 in amino acids: CASSLSPGRSTDTQYF. The CDR3 DNA reads as TGTGCCAGCAGCTTAAGCCCGGGGCGGAGCACAGATACGCAGTATTTT. The whole variable domain, remainder taken from reference TRBV7-9 and TRBJ2-3, is DTGVSQNPRHKITKRGQNVTFRCDPISEHNRLYWYRQTLGQGPEFLTYFQNEAQLEKSRLLSDRFSAERPKGSFSTLEIQRTEQGDSAMYLCASSLSPGRSTDTQYFGPGTRLTVL.